One sample yielded the 22 T cell receptor beta chains listed below, sequenced in a study of cytomegalovirus exposure and HLA in healthy donors. TCRdb's table, derived via immunoSEQ multiplex PCR, lists solely in-frame clones and lacks some. The sample shows about 130,000 clones, about 95% of them seen only once. The sample consisted of PBMCs. Source of these receptors: a man aged 18 to 30 in good health and CMV-seropositive.

The chain employs TRBV28 and TRBJ1-1; no firm D call. The CDR3 is made up of 15 amino acids. V shed 7 bases and J shed 1 base, with 16 bases lying between them. The V gene's germline CDR1 is MDHEN and CDR2 SYDVKM. CDR3 region: CASNEPSLANTEAFF. CDR3 DNA: TGTGCCAGCAACGAGCCCAGCTTAGCGAACACTGAAGCTTTCTTT.

J is TRBJ1-2 and V is TRBV9, with 7 bases that match TRBD1. The CDR3 has 15 amino acids. Germline assignment: CDR1 SGDLS and CDR2 YYNGEE. Trimming at V came to 1 base and at J to 4 bases, leaving 7 bases not matched to a gene. The CDR3 sequence: CASSVLNRGGYGYTF. The CDR3 nucleotides are TGTGCCAGCAGCGTATTAAACAGGGGAGGCTATGGCTACACCTTC.

This clone occurred once. The chain recombines TRBV29-1 with TRBJ1-5; 10 bases are shared with TRBD1. The V and J ends lost 7 bases and 0 bases, in that order; junction bases with no gene match: 9. The germline V gene encodes CDR1 SQVTM and CDR2 ANQGSEA. The CDR3 consists of 16 residues. The CDR3 DNA follows: TGCAGCGAAACCCGGGACAGGGGTTATAGCAATCAGCCCCAGCATTTT. This gives the protein CSETRDRGYSNQPQHF.

This clone came up once. The J gene is TRBJ2-2, the V gene TRBV7-3; tentative D call: TRBD1 (5 bases). The CDR3 sequence is 15 residues long. CDR1 SGHTA and CDR2 FQGTGA come from the germline V gene. The germline V and J ends were trimmed by 1 base and 4 bases, with 10 bases remaining between them. In DNA, the CDR3 is TGTGCCAGCAGCTTAAGTCAGGGAAGCACCGGGGAGCTGTTTTTT. Amino acid sequence: CASSLSQGSTGELFF.

CDR3 sequence: CASSLGHAIQETQYF. In nucleotides, the CDR3 is TGCGCCAGCAGCCTAGGTCACGCGATACAAGAGACCCAGTACTTC. This chain connects TRBV5-1 to TRBJ2-5; no clear D gene. The CDR3 is 15 residues long. The germline V gene encodes CDR1 SGHRS and CDR2 YFSETQ. V was shortened by 4 bases and J by 2 bases, with 15 bases between the two germline ends.

The chain has TRBV5-6 and TRBJ2-5; tentatively, D is TRBD1 (6 bases). CDR3 length equals 16 residues. The germline V and J ends were trimmed by 4 bases and 2 bases, with 18 bases remaining between them. Germline CDR1 reads SGHDT; CDR2 reads YYEEEE. CDR3 DNA sequence: TGTGCCAGCAGCCATACAGGGATAAGGGCTCAAGAGACCCAGTACTTC. Translated, it gives CASSHTGIRAQETQYF.

The genes are TRBV4-1 and TRBJ1-1; tentative D call: TRBD1 (5 bases). This CDR3 spans 13 amino acids. The germline V gene has CDR1 MGHRA and CDR2 YSYEKL. Between the trimmed V and J ends, which lost 4 bases and 0 bases, there was a span of 6 bases. The CDR3 DNA is TGCGCCAGCAGCCCGACAGTGAACACTGAAGCTTTCTTT. The encoded protein is CASSPTVNTEAFF.

About this clone itself: Compared with germline, one end of the junction differs, possibly owing to a read error. The rearrangement uses TRBV5-1 and TRBJ2-1; TRBD1 aligns across 9 bases. The CDR3 sequence is 15 residues long. CDR1 SGHRS and CDR2 YFSETQ come from the germline V gene. This chain's CDR3 is CASSSGQGSNNEQFF. Here the CDR3 DNA reads TGCGCCAGCAGCTCGGGACAGGGCTCCAACAATGAGCAGTTCTTC.

J is TRBJ2-5 and V is TRBV7-6, with a weak D call TRBD2 (6 bases). V lost 6 bases, J lost 5 bases, and 16 bases lay in between. Germline loops: CDR1 SGHVS, CDR2 FNYEAQ. This CDR3 contains 14 residues. This chain's CDR3 is CASRGTGVGETQYF. Written as DNA, the CDR3 is TGTGCCAGCAGGGGCACGGGGGTCGGGGAGACCCAGTACTTC.

This clone was seen a single time. The rearrangement uses TRBV14 and TRBJ1-5; 7 bases agree with TRBD1. The CDR3 runs to 16 residues. V was clipped by 4 bases and J by 8 bases; unmatched bases: 14. Per the germline V gene, CDR1 is SGHDN and CDR2 is FVKESK. The CDR3 nucleotides are TGTGCCAGCAGCCCGTTTCCTTCAGGGGGGTGGAAGCCCCAGCATTTT. Its protein is CASSPFPSGGWKPQHF.

The chain has TRBV30 and TRBJ2-5; D remains ambiguous. V lost 0 bases to trimming and J lost 0 bases, with 8 bases between them. CDR1 GTSNPN and CDR2 SVGIG come from the germline V gene (reference sequence). The CDR3 length is 14 residues. CDR3 sequence (DNA): TGTGCCTGGAGTGTAAACGCGTACCAAGAGACCCAGTACTTC. Translating gives CAWSVNAYQETQYF.

The rearrangement joins TRBV6-1 to TRBJ2-7; 7 nucleotides line up with TRBD2. Unmatched junction bases numbered 5, after V lost 1 base and J lost 2 bases. The CDR3 contains 15 residues. CDR1 is MNHNS, CDR2 SASEGT, per germline. The DNA of the CDR3 is TGTGCCAGCAGTGAAGTTGGGGGGGTCCCCTACGAGCAGTACTTC. This sequence encodes CASSEVGGVPYEQYF.

The gene calls are TRBV5-8 and TRBJ2-5; 8 nucleotides align to TRBD1. After removal of 7 bases from V and 4 bases from J, the junction contained 12 bases not matched to a gene. The germline V gene encodes CDR1 SGHTS and CDR2 YDEGEE. The CDR3 is made up of 15 amino acids. CDR3 in DNA: TGTGCCAGCGGAGGGCAGGGGGCAACGGTAGAGACCCAGTACTTC. It translates to CASGGQGATVETQYF. Drawing the rest from reference TRBV5-8 and TRBJ2-5, the complete variable domain is EAGVTQSPTHLIKTRGQQATLRCSPISGHTSVYWYQQALGLGLQFLLWYDEGEERNRGNFPPRFSGRQFPNYSSELNVNALELEDSALYLCASGGQGATVETQYFGPGTRLLVL.

V is TRBV27 and J is TRBJ2-5; TRBD1 matches at 8 bases. Germline loops: CDR1 MNHEY, CDR2 SMNVEV (reference sequence). The V gene end was trimmed by 3 bases and the J gene end by 4 bases; junction bases not matched to a gene: 10. The CDR3 is 16 residues long. In DNA, the CDR3 is TGTGCCAGCAGTTTTCAGGGGGCTAGTCTGCTAGAGACCCAGTACTTC. Translation: CASSFQGASLLETQYF.

The chain employs TRBV7-9 and TRBJ2-7; 11 bases agree with TRBD2. J gave up 5 bases and V 5 bases, and 8 bases lay outside the gene matches. CDR3 length: 15 residues. Germline assignment: CDR1 SEHNR and CDR2 FQNEAQ (reference sequence). CDR3 sequence (DNA): TGTGCCAGCAGCAGAATCACTAGCGGGAGTCACGAGCAGTACTTC. Encoded protein: CASSRITSGSHEQYF.

For the CDR3, the DNA is TGTGCCAGCAGCTCGACAGGAGATGAGCAGTTCTTC. Encoded protein: CASSSTGDEQFF. The chain employs TRBV7-3 and TRBJ2-1; the D gene is possibly TRBD1 (6 bases). The CDR3 has 12 amino acids. Trimming took 4 bases from V and 8 from J, leaving 9 bases between them. Germline assignment: CDR1 SGHTA and CDR2 FQGTGA.

The chain has TRBV18 and TRBJ2-7; possibly TRBD2 for D (5 bases). The CDR3 consists of 14 residues. Germline CDR1 reads KGHSH; CDR2 reads LQKENI. V lost 5 bases and J 3 bases, leaving 14 bases between the germline ends. In DNA form, the CDR3 reads TGTGCCAGCTCAGCAACGAGAGGGTACTACGAGCAGTACTTC. Translated, it gives CASSATRGYYEQYF.

This sequence joins TRBV28 and TRBJ1-3; TRBD1 agrees at 9 bases. J gave up 3 bases and V 3 bases, and 6 bases lay outside the gene matches. The CDR3 has 16 residues. In germline, CDR1 is MDHEN, CDR2 SYDVKM. CDR3 loop: CASSLGTGSYGNTIYF. As DNA, the CDR3 is TGTGCCAGCAGTTTGGGGACAGGGAGTTATGGAAACACCATATATTTT.

V usage is TRBV7-2 and J usage is TRBJ1-5; the match to TRBD1 covers 7 bases. The CDR3 length is 15 residues. V was pared by 5 bases and J by 0 bases, with 4 bases of the junction left unmatched. Germline values: CDR1 SGHTA, CDR2 FQGNSA. DNA of the CDR3: TGTGCCAGCAGCCAGGGACAGTATAGCAATCAGCCCCAGCATTTT. Translated, it gives CASSQGQYSNQPQHF.

This clone appeared a single time. The DNA of the CDR3 is TGCGCCAGCAGCTTGGTTAGCGGAACCTACGAGCAGTACTTC. This codes for CASSLVSGTYEQYF. This chain links TRBV5-1 with TRBJ2-7, with TRBD2 as a possible D gene (6 bases). Trimming cost V 0 bases and J 2 bases, with 9 bases left between them. The CDR3 has 14 amino acids. Germline lookup yields CDR1 SGHRS and CDR2 YFSETQ.

The J gene is TRBJ2-1, the V gene TRBV5-6, with TRBD1 matching 7 bases. Germline V gene sequence: CDR1 SGHDT, CDR2 YYEEEE. The trim removed 2 bases at V and 0 bases at J, leaving 8 bases unmatched. The CDR3 is 17 amino acids. The CDR3 sequence is CASSFLGTVSSYNEQFF. For the CDR3, the DNA is TGTGCCAGCAGCTTCCTAGGGACAGTCAGCTCCTACAATGAGCAGTTCTTC.

About this clone itself: The sample carries other DNA sequences with the same CDR3. V and J are TRBV5-1 and TRBJ2-5; D not resolved. Trimming took 0 bases from V and 1 from J, leaving 4 bases between them. CDR1 is SGHRS and CDR2 is YFSETQ in the germline V gene. The length of the CDR3 is 13 residues. The DNA of the CDR3 is TGCGCCAGCAGCTTGGGAGTCCAAGAGACCCAGTACTTC. This gives the protein CASSLGVQETQYF.